The next 17 T cell receptor beta chains were all read from a single sample in a study of human T cells and chemical hapten exposure (dated by TCRdb to the early 2020s). Explained via the paper, the time point label denotes: patch test 3, about 24 weeks after DPC sensitization. The treatment or condition label, as the study defines it: therapeutic diphenylcyclopropenone sensitization with weekly scalp DPC. The receptor library was made with RACE. Sequencing was performed on a NextSeq 500. TCRdb applied fastp at Q25 and MiXCR to the public reads, then kept only in-frame beta chains. Each record represents a unique CDR3 protein, reported with the most common genes and DNA among its rows. In this sample the table shows about 30,000 distinct CDR3 sequences, 5.8% of which occur a single time. 5% to 7% of the sample comes from the top ten. The sample was whole blood, taken in connection with sensitization to the hapten diphenylcyclopropenone (DPC). Every receptor here comes from a man aged 30 to 45 with alopecia areata. Some clones in this sample may be carry-over from other donors' samples.

There are many counts of this clonotype. The chain joins TRBV12-3 or TRBV12-4 to TRBJ2-3; D uncertain. The germline V and J ends were trimmed by 6 bases and 3 bases, with 16 bases remaining between them. The length of the CDR3 is 15 residues. The CDR3 nucleotides read TGTGCCAGCAGCCCAGAAGGGAAAGGAACAGATACGCAGTATTTT. It is translated as CASSPEGKGTDTQYF.

There are many counts of this clonotype. The J gene is TRBJ1-5, the V gene TRBV6-2 or TRBV6-3; D remains unclear. CDR3 length: 16 amino acids. With 6 bases removed from V and 0 bases from J, the gap between germline ends came to 15 bases. Germline V gene lookup returns CDR1 MNHEY and CDR2 SVGEGT. Here the CDR3 DNA reads TGTGCCAGCAGCCCGCGCGGGAGGGCTAGCAATCAGCCCCAGCATTTT. Residues: CASSPRGRASNQPQHF.

This clonotype has a count of ten or more. The chain joins TRBV4-3 to TRBJ2-3, with 12 positions matching TRBD2. This CDR3 has 17 amino acids. Germline-derived CDR1 and CDR2 are LGHNA and YSLEER. Trimming at V came to 0 bases and at J to 4 bases, leaving 5 bases not matched to a gene. The DNA for the CDR3 is TGCGCCAGCAGCCAAGATCCTAGCGGGGGGGCGTCAGATACGCAGTATTTT. Its protein product is CASSQDPSGGASDTQYF.

This clonotype has a count of ten or more. The genes are TRBV7-3 and TRBJ2-3, with D perhaps TRBD2 (7 bases). CDR1 is SGHTA, CDR2 FQGTGA, per germline. The CDR3 totals 14 residues. V was shortened by 4 bases and J by 7 bases, with 15 bases between the two germline ends. The CDR3 is CASSSTGGDNTQYF. Written as DNA, the CDR3 is TGTGCCAGCAGCTCAACGGGGGGCGATAATACGCAGTATTTT.

This clonotype was observed many times. This chain links TRBV7-2 with TRBJ2-5; 9 bases agree with TRBD2. The trim removed 5 bases at V and 6 bases at J, leaving 16 bases unmatched. This CDR3 has 17 residues. The germline CDR1 and CDR2 sequences are SGHTA and FQGNSA. CDR3 loop: CASSPREASGTGKTQYF. The CDR3, as DNA: TGTGCCAGCAGCCCCCGTGAGGCTAGCGGGACGGGAAAGACCCAGTACTTC.

This clonotype was recorded at least ten times. CDR3 region: CASSTQGGTEAFF. CDR3 in DNA: TGTGCCAGCAGCACCCAGGGGGGTACTGAAGCTTTCTTT. The chain links TRBV7-2 to TRBJ1-1; the match to TRBD1 covers 7 bases. Losses at the gene ends were 5 bases for V and 5 bases for J; bases not matched to a gene: 5. This CDR3 is 13 amino acids long. The germline CDR1 and CDR2 sequences are SGHTA and FQGNSA.

By share, this clonotype counts as medium-sized. The rearrangement joins TRBV6-5 to TRBJ2-3, with 14 nucleotides matching TRBD2. The ends lost 7 bases at V and 4 bases at J; junction bases unmatched: 10. This CDR3 comprises 17 residues. Germline CDR1 is MNHEY and CDR2 is SVGAGI. The CDR3 sequence is CASTLNLGLAGADTQYF. CDR3 bases: TGTGCCAGCACCCTAAATTTGGGACTAGCGGGAGCAGATACGCAGTATTTT.

This clonotype was seen many times. The rearrangement uses TRBV11-2 and TRBJ2-1; D is possibly TRBD2 (5 bases). This CDR3 is 14 amino acids long. Germline CDR1 SGHAT, CDR2 FQNNGV. The V end lost 8 bases, the J end lost 2 bases, and 13 bases lay between the germline ends. The CDR3: CASGKSGTYNEQFF. CDR3 sequence (DNA): TGTGCCAGCGGCAAGTCCGGGACCTACAATGAGCAGTTCTTC.

This clonotype was picked up many times. CDR3 sequence reads: CASSQDEVGMGDEQYF. CDR3 DNA: TGCGCCAGCAGCCAAGACGAGGTCGGGATGGGCGACGAGCAGTACTTC. This chain links TRBV4-1 with TRBJ2-7; D may be TRBD2 (5 bases). The CDR3 sequence is 16 residues long. Germline V gene data show CDR1 as MGHRA and CDR2 as YSYEKL. The V end lost 0 bases, the J end lost 5 bases, and 17 bases lay between the germline ends.

This clonotype was observed a few times. The chain carries TRBV2 and TRBJ1-1; 7 bases agree with TRBD1. Germline-derived CDR1 and CDR2 are SNHLY and FYNNEI. Trimming removed 5 bases from V and 0 bases from J; junction bases left unmatched: 3. This CDR3 has 14 residues. The CDR3 region has the DNA TGTGCCAGCAGTTTACAGGGGATGAACACTGAAGCTTTCTTT. Translated, it gives CASSLQGMNTEAFF.

This clonotype occurred many times. The chain recombines TRBV7-2 with TRBJ1-1; D is undetermined. Germline V CDR1 and CDR2: SGHTA, FQGNSA. Trimming cost V 5 bases and J 7 bases, with 14 bases left between them. This CDR3 is built from 13 residues. The CDR3 DNA is TGTGCCAGCAGCCGTGACACTGTTGATGAAGCTTTCTTT. Encoded protein: CASSRDTVDEAFF.

Ten or more counts support this clonotype. This chain connects TRBV11-2 to TRBJ1-2; a possible D gene is TRBD1 (6 bases). V lost 0 bases to trimming and J lost 2 bases, with 10 bases between them. The CDR3 covers 15 residues. In germline, CDR1 is SGHAT, CDR2 FQNNGV. The CDR3 DNA reads as TGTGCCAGCAGCTTAGAATGGGGGCGCAACTATGGCTACACCTTC. As protein: CASSLEWGRNYGYTF.

This clonotype has at least ten counts. The chain joins TRBV6-6 to TRBJ1-2; 10 bases are a match to TRBD1. The CDR3 has 13 residues. With V trimmed by 7 bases and J by 6 bases, 5 bases remained unmatched. Germline CDR1 and CDR2: MNHNY and SVGAGI (reference sequence). CDR3 loop: CASKLTGGDGYTF. DNA of the CDR3: TGTGCCAGCAAATTGACAGGGGGCGATGGCTACACCTTC.

CDR3 sequence reads: CASSYSNGYYEQYF. The CDR3 DNA is TGTGCCAGCAGTTACTCGAACGGGTACTACGAGCAGTACTTC. The chain carries TRBV6-2 or TRBV6-3 and TRBJ2-7; D gene unclear. The V and J ends lost 0 bases and 3 bases respectively, with 9 bases between them. Germline lookup yields CDR1 MNHEY and CDR2 SVGEGT. The CDR3 contains 14 residues.

This clonotype appeared a few times. This chain uses TRBV20-1 with TRBJ2-7; D remains ambiguous. CDR1 is DFQATT, CDR2 SNEGSKA, per germline (reference sequence). The CDR3 spans 12 residues. V shed 1 base and J shed 2 bases, with 6 bases lying between them. The DNA of the CDR3 is TGCAGTGCTAGAGGGATGACCTACGAGCAGTACTTC. Translated: CSARGMTYEQYF.

This clonotype came up many times. J is TRBJ1-1 and V is TRBV7-9; D gene uncertain. V was pared by 7 bases and J by 10 bases, with 13 bases between. There are 11 residues in the CDR3. The germline V gene has CDR1 SEHNR and CDR2 FQNEAQ (reference sequence). CDR3 loop: CASTLGRGAFF. In nucleotides, the CDR3 is TGTGCCAGCACCCTGGGCCGGGGAGCTTTCTTT. The full variable domain, in which reference TRBV7-9 and TRBJ1-1 provide the parts outside the CDR3, is DTGVSQNPRHKITKRGQNVTFRCDPISEHNRLYWYRQTLGQGPEFLTYFQNEAQLEKSRLLSDRFSAERPKGSFSTLEIQRTEQGDSAMYLCASTLGRGAFFGQGTRLTVV.

This clonotype was picked up many times. CDR3 sequence (DNA): TGCAGCGTTGAAAGACAGGGGTATGGCTACACCTTC. It specifies CSVERQGYGYTF. The chain employs TRBV29-1 and TRBJ1-2, with 8 bases matching TRBD1. Germline V lookup: CDR1 SQVTM, CDR2 ANQGSEA. The ends lost 2 bases at V and 5 bases at J; junction bases unmatched: 1. The CDR3 spans 12 residues.